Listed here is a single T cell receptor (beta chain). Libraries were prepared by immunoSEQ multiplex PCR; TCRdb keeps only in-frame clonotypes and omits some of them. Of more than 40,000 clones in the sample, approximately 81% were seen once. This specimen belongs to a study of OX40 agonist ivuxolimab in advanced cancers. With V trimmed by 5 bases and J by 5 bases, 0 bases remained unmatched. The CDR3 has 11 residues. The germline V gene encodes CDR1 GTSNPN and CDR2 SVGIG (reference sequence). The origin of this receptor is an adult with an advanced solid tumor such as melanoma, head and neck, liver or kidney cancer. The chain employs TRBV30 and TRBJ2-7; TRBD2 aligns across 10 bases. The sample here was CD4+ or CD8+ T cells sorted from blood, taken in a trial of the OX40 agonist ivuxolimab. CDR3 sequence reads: CAWGLADEQYF. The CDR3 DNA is TGTGCCTGGGGACTAGCGGACGAGCAGTACTTC.